Listed here are 5 T cell receptor beta chains from one sample, sequenced in a study of beta chain features in type 1 diabetes. The authors reverse transcribed all of the isolated RNA, so sequencing captured expressed TCRB transcripts. Assay: immunoSEQ multiplex PCR; the TCRdb copy retains only in-frame clones and omits some. Of under 950,000 clones in the sample, around a sixth are singletons; the top ten hold 0.023%. Material: naive CD4+ T cells from blood. All receptors derive from a woman aged 18-35 years in good health.

There are a few counts of this clone. Here the CDR3 DNA reads TGTGCCAGTACCTCGGGTGGATCTGGGTGGAAACTGTTTTTT. It codes for CASTSGGSGWKLFF. The chain has TRBV19 and TRBJ1-4; D not certain. Germline V lookup: CDR1 LNHDA, CDR2 SQIVND (reference sequence). The CDR3 contains 14 residues. The ends were cut back, 7 bases at V and 11 bases at J, with 20 bases in the middle.

The chain uses TRBV4-1 and TRBJ2-1, with D perhaps TRBD2 (6 bases). The germline V gene encodes CDR1 MGHRA and CDR2 YSYEKL. CDR3 length: 15 residues. Trimming shortened V by 0 bases and J by 5 bases, and 11 bases separated the two germline ends. In DNA, the CDR3 is TGCGCCAGCAGCCAAGAGGACTATGGCGACAATGAGCAGTTCTTC. Its protein is CASSQEDYGDNEQFF.

This clone has just a few counts. This chain links TRBV4-3 with TRBJ2-4; TRBD2 is a possible D gene (6 bases). Trimming removed 0 bases at V and 2 bases at J, with 23 bases between. The CDR3 totals 20 residues. CDR1 is LGHNA and CDR2 is YSLEER in the germline V gene. The CDR3 nucleotides are TGCGCCAGCAGCCAAGAGAGTGTTGGGACTGCCTCTCGGTCCAAAAACATTCAGTACTTC. Translated: CASSQESVGTASRSKNIQYF.

The chain is built from TRBV2 and TRBJ1-1; 7 positions match TRBD1. This CDR3 has 13 amino acids. Losses at the gene ends were 1 base for V and 7 bases for J; bases not matched to a gene: 3. CDR1 and CDR2 (germline): SNHLY, FYNNEI. As DNA, the CDR3 is TGTGCCAGCAGTGAAGACAGGGGAGGTGAAGCTTTCTTT. Its translation is CASSEDRGGEAFF.

This clone has only a few counts. The chain carries TRBV7-2 and TRBJ1-1; the D is unclear. Trimming took 2 bases from V and 0 from J, leaving 13 bases between them. The germline V gene encodes CDR1 SGHTA and CDR2 FQGNSA. CDR3 length equals 16 residues. CDR3 sequence: CASSLSVAKMNTEAFF. CDR3 DNA: TGTGCCAGCAGCTTATCAGTCGCGAAAATGAACACTGAAGCTTTCTTT.